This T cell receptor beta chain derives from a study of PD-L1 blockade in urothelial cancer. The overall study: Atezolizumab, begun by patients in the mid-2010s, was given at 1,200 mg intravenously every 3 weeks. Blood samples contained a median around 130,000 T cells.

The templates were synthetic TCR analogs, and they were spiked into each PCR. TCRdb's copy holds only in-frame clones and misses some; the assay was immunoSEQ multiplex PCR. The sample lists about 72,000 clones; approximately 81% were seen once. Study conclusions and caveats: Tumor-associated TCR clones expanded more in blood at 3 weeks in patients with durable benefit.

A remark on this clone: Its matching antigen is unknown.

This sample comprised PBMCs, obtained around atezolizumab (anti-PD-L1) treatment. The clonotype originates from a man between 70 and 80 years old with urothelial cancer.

The CDR3, as DNA: TGCGCCAGCAGCCGCAACGAAGGAGGCACCGGGGAGCTGTTTTTT. Protein: CASSRNEGGTGELFF. The chain has TRBV4-1 and TRBJ2-2, with D tentatively TRBD2 (5 bases). Germline CDR1 is MGHRA and CDR2 is YSYEKL. The CDR3 loop spans 15 amino acids. The V and J ends lost 4 bases and 4 bases respectively, with 13 bases between them.